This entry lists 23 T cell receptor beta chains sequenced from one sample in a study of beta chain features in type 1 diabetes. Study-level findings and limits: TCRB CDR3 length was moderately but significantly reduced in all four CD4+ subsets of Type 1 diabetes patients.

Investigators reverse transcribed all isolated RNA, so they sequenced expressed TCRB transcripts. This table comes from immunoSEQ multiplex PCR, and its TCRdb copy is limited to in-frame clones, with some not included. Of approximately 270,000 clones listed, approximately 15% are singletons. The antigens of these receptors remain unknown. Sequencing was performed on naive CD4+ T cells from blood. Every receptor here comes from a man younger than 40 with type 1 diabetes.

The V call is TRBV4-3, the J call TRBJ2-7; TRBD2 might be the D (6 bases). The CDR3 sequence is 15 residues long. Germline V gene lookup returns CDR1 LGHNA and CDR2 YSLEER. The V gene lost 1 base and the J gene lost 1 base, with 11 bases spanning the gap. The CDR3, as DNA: TGCGCCAGCAGCCAAGGGGGACTGAATTCCTACGAGCAGTACTTC. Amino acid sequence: CASSQGGLNSYEQYF.

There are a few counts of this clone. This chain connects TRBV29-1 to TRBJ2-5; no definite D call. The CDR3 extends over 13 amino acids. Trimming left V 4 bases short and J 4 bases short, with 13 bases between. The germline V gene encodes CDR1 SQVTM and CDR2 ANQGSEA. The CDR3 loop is CSVVSALGETQYF. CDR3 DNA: TGCAGCGTTGTGAGTGCTCTAGGAGAGACCCAGTACTTC.

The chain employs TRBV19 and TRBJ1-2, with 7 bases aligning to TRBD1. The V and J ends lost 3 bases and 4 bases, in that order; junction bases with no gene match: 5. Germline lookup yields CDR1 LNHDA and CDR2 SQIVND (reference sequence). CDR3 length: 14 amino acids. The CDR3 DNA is TGTGCCAGTAGTATGGTACAGGGGACCTATGGCTACACCTTC. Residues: CASSMVQGTYGYTF.

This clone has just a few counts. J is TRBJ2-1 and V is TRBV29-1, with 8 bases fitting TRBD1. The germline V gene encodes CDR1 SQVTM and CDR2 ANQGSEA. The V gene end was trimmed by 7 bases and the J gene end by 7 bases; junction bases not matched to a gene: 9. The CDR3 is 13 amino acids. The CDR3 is CSAGGDRANEQFF. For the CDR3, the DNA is TGCAGCGCAGGGGGCGACCGGGCTAATGAGCAGTTCTTC.

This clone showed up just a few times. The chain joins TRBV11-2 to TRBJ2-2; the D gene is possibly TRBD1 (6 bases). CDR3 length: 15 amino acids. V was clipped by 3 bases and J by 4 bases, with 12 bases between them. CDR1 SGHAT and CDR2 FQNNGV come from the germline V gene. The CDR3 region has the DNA TGTGCCAGCAGCTTTCTGGGGGCGCGCACCGGGGAGCTGTTTTTT. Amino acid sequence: CASSFLGARTGELFF.

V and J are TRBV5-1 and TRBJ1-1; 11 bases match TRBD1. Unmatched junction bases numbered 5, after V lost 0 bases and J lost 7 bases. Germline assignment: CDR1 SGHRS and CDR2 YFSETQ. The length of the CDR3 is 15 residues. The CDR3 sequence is CASSLAGTGGDEAFF. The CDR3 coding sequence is TGCGCCAGCAGCTTGGCCGGGACAGGGGGGGATGAAGCTTTCTTT.

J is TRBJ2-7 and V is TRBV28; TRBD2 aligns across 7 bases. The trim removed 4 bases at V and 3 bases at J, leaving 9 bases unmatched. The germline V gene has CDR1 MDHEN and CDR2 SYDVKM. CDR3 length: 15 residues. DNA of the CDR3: TGTGCCAGCAGTTCTCCGAGCGGCGGGGGCTACGAGCAGTACTTC. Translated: CASSSPSGGGYEQYF.

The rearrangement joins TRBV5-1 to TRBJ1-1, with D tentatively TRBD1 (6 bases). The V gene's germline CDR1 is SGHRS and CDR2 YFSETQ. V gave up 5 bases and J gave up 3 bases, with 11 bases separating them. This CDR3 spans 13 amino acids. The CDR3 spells CASRVDSYTEAFF. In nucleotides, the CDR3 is TGCGCCAGCAGAGTGGACAGCTACACTGAAGCTTTCTTT.

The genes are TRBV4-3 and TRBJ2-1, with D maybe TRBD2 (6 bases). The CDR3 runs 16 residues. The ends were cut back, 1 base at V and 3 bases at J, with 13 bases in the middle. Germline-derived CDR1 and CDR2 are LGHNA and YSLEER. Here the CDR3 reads CASSQAGGTNYNEQFF. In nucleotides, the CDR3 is TGCGCCAGCAGCCAAGCGGGCGGGACGAACTACAATGAGCAGTTCTTC.

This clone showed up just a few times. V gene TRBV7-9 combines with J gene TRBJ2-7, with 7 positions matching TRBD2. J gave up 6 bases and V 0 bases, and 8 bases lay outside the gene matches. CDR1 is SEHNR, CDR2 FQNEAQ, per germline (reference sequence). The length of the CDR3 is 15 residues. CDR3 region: CASSLALAGDREQYF. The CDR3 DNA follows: TGTGCCAGCAGCTTAGCATTGGCGGGAGATCGCGAGCAGTACTTC.

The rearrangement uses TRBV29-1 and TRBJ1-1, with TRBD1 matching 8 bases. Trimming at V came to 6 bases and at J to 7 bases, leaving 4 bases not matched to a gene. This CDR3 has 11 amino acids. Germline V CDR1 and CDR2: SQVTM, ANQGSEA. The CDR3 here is CSVTGDLEAFF. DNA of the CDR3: TGCAGCGTGACAGGGGACCTTGAAGCTTTCTTT.

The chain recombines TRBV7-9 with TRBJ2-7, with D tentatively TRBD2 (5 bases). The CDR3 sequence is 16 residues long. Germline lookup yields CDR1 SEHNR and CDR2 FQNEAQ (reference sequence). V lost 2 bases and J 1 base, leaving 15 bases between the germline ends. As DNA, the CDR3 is TGTGCCAGCAGCTTATTTTCGGCGGGCCGTTCCTACGAGCAGTACTTC. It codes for CASSLFSAGRSYEQYF.

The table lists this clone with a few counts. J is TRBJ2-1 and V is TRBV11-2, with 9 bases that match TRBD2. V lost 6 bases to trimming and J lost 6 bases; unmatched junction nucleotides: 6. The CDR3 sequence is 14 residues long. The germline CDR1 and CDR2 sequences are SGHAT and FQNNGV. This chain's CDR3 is CASSPGLASNEQFF. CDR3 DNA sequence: TGTGCCAGCAGTCCGGGACTAGCATCCAATGAGCAGTTCTTC.

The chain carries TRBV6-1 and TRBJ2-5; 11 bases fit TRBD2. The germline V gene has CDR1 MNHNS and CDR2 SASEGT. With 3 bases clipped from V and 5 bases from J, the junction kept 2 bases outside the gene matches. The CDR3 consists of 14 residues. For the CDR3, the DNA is TGTGCCAGCAGTGAGCCTAGCGGGAGGGAGACCCAGTACTTC. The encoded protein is CASSEPSGRETQYF.

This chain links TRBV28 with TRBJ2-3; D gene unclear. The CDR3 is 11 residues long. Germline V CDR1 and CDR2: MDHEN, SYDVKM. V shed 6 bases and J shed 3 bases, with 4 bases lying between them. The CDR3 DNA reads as TGTGCCAGCAGGACTACAGATACGCAGTATTTT. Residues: CASRTTDTQYF.

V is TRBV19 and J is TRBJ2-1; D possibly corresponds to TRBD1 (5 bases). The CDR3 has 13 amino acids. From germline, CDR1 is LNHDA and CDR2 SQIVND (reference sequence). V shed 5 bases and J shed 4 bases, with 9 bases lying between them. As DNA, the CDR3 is TGTGCCAGTAGTCAACAGGAGTACAATGAGCAGTTCTTC. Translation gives CASSQQEYNEQFF.

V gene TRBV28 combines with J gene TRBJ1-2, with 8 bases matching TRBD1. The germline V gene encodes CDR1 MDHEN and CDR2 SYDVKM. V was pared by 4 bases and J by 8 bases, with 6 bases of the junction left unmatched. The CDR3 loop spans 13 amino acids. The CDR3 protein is CASSSDRVWGYTF. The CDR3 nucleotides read TGTGCCAGCAGTTCGGACAGGGTGTGGGGCTACACCTTC.

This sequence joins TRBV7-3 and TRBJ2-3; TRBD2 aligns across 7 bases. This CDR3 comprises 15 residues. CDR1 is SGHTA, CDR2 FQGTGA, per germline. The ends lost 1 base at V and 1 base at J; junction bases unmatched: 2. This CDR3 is CASSLISGGTDTQYF. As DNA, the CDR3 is TGTGCCAGCAGCTTAATAAGCGGGGGCACAGATACGCAGTATTTT. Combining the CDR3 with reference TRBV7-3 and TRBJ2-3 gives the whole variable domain GAGVSQTPSNKVTEKGKYVELRCDPISGHTALYWYRQSLGQGPEFLIYFQGTGAADDSGLPNDRFFAVRPEGSVSTLKIQRTERGDSAVYLCASSLISGGTDTQYFGPGTRLTVL.

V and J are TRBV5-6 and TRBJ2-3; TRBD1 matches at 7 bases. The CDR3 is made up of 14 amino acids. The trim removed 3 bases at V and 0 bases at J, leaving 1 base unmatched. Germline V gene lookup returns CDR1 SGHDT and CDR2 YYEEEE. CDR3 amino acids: CASSSGQSTDTQYF. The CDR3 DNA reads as TGTGCCAGCAGCTCGGGACAGAGCACAGATACGCAGTATTTT.

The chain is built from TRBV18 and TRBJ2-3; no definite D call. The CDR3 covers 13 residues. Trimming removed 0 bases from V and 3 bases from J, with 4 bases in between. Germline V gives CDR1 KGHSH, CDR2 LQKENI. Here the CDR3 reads CASSPPPTDTQYF. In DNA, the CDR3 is TGTGCCAGCTCACCACCCCCAACAGATACGCAGTATTTT.

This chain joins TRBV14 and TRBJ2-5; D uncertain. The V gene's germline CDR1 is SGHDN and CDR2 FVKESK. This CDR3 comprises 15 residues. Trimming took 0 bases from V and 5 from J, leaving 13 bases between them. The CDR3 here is CASSQESGVGETQYF. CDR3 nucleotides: TGTGCCAGCAGCCAAGAGTCCGGAGTTGGTGAGACCCAGTACTTC.

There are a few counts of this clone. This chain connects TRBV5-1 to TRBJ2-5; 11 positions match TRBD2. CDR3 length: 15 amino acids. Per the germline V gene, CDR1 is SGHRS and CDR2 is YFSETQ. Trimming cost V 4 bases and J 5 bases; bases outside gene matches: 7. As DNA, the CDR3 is TGCGCCAGCAGCACTACTAGCGGGAGTAGGGAGACCCAGTACTTC. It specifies CASSTTSGSRETQYF.

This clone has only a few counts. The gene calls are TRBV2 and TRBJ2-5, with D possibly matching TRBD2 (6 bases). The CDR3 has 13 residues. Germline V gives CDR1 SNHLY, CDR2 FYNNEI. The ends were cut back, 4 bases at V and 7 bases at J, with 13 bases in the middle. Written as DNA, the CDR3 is TGTGCCAGCAGTGGCGGGGACGGGGGGACCCAGTACTTC. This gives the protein CASSGGDGGTQYF.